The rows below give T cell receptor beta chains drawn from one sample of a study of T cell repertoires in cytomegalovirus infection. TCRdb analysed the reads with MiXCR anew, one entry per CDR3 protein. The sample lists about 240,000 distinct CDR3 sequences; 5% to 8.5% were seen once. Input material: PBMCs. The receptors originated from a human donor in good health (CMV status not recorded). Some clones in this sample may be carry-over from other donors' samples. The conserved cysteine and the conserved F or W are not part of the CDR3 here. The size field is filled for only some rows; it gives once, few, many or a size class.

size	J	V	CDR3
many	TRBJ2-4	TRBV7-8	ASSQEATGALAKNIQY
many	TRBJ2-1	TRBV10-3	AISDATSLLGNEQF
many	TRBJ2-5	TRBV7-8	ASSLTISAAKETQY
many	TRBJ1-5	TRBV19	ASSERRGDQPQH
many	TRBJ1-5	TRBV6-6	ASSYLGQNSNQPQH
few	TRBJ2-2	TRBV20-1	SADPLGLAGAGELF
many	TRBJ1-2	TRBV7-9	ASSSGAKDGYT
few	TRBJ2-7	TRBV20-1	SARDIRAGEGEQY
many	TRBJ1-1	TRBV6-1	ASTGVSTEAF
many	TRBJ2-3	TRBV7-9	ASSFRQGGTDTQY
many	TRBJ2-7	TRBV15	ATSRDAEDRQY
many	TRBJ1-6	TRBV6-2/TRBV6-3	ASTGDSRNSPLH
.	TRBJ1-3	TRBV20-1	SAGQDGNTIY
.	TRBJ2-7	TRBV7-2	ASSLGWYEQY
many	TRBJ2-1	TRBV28	ASSQGQPNYDEQF
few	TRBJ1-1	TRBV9	ASAPTANTEAF
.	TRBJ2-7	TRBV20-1	SARMTGNSYEQY
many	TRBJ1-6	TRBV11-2	ASKQGISPLH
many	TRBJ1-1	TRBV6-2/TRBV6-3	ASSYSQGVNTEAF
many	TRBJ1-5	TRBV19	ASRTGGRGNQPQH
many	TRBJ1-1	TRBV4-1	ASSQDAGRPPDEAF
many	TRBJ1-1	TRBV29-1	SVQGSTEAF
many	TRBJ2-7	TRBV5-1	ASSTGQRVYEQY
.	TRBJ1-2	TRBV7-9	ASSLAFGDGYT
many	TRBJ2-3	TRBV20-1	SAGFSSTDTQY
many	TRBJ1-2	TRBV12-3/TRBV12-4	ASSPLRQGSANYGYT
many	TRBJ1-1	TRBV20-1	SARDFRTGNTEAF